This T cell receptor beta chain is drawn from a study of blood T cell repertoires in COVID-19. The J segment lost 6 bases and the V segment lost 3 bases, leaving 10 bases of the junction unmatched. The CDR3 totals 16 residues. CDR1 SGHNT and CDR2 YYREEE come from the germline V gene (reference sequence). Authors' analysis steps: Estimation of nucleated cell counts was performed using reference gene primer amplification. Sequencing used immunoSEQ multiplex PCR; TCRdb keeps in-frame clones, though not all of them. V and J calls and clone size are copied from that table; D and trimming were computed from the DNA. The data show more than 150,000 clones, 94% seen once.

The sample consisted of peripheral blood. This sequence originates from a man aged 25 to 40 with COVID-19, enrolled during active disease. This rearrangement joins TRBV5-4 to TRBJ2-1; 9 positions match TRBD2. DNA of the CDR3: TGTGCCAGCAGCTCAATTCTAGCGGGGAAACTCAATGAGCAGTTCTTC. It codes for CASSSILAGKLNEQFF. The full variable domain, completed using reference TRBV5-4 and TRBJ2-1, is ETGVTQSPTHLIKTRGQQVTLRCSSQSGHNTVSWYQQALGQGPQFIFQYYREEENGRGNFPPRFSGLQFPNYSSELNVNALELDDSALYLCASSSILAGKLNEQFFGPGTRLTVL.